This is a list of T cell receptor beta chains from one sample in a study of shared clonotypes between healthy human individuals. Measured with immunoSEQ multiplex PCR; TCRdb has only the in-frame clones, and not every one. The sample yields under 1,100,000 clones, around 76% seen once. What was sequenced was memory CD4+ T cells sorted from blood. Receptor source: a man younger than 30 in good health. The CDR3 runs from the conserved cysteine through the conserved F or W. Fields, in order: V gene, clone size, J gene, D gene, CDR3 protein, CDR3 DNA. D genes are given only for firm matches. Clone sizes are given selectively: once, few, many, or a class where the clone is expanded.

V gene: TRBV4-3; clone size: -; J gene: TRBJ2-6; D gene: -; CDR3 protein: CASSQGRQLSSSGANVLTF; CDR3 DNA: TGCGCCAGCAGCCAGGGGAGACAGCTCTCCAGCTCTGGGGCCAACGTCCTGACTTTC
V gene: TRBV27; clone size: -; J gene: TRBJ2-1; D gene: TRBD2; CDR3 protein: CASSLGLLAGGDEQFF; CDR3 DNA: TGTGCCAGCAGTTTGGGGCTGCTAGCGGGAGGGGATGAGCAGTTCTTC
V gene: TRBV7-7; clone size: -; J gene: TRBJ2-5; D gene: -; CDR3 protein: CASTHGVGETQYF; CDR3 DNA: TGTGCTAGTACTCATGGGGTGGGGGAGACCCAGTACTTC
V gene: TRBV7-2; clone size: -; J gene: TRBJ2-5; D gene: -; CDR3 protein: CASSSTGPQETQYF; CDR3 DNA: TGTGCCAGCAGCTCGACAGGTCCCCAAGAGACCCAGTACTTC
V gene: TRBV5-1; clone size: -; J gene: TRBJ2-2; D gene: -; CDR3 protein: CASSLRGHNTGELFF; CDR3 DNA: TGCGCCAGCAGCCTCCGGGGACACAACACCGGGGAGCTGTTTTTT
V gene: TRBV6-1; clone size: -; J gene: TRBJ1-5; D gene: -; CDR3 protein: CASSGQNGKRPQHF; CDR3 DNA: TGTGCCAGCAGTGGGCAAAACGGAAAACGGCCCCAGCATTTT
V gene: TRBV5-6; clone size: -; J gene: TRBJ2-7; D gene: -; CDR3 protein: CASSRPSQGTSLVYF; CDR3 DNA: TGTGCCAGCAGCCGACCCTCACAGGGTACCTCACTGGTGTACTTC
V gene: TRBV7-3; clone size: -; J gene: TRBJ2-2; D gene: TRBD1; CDR3 protein: CASSLIGQGPSTGELFF; CDR3 DNA: TGTGCCAGCAGCTTAATAGGACAGGGACCTTCCACCGGGGAGCTGTTTTTT
V gene: TRBV11-2; clone size: -; J gene: TRBJ1-1; D gene: -; CDR3 protein: CASSPLASDAFF; CDR3 DNA: TGTGCCAGCAGCCCTCTGGCCTCGGACGCTTTCTTT
V gene: TRBV2; clone size: -; J gene: TRBJ2-5; D gene: TRBD1; CDR3 protein: CARRTGAETQYF; CDR3 DNA: TGTGCCAGGAGGACAGGGGCTGAGACCCAGTACTTC
V gene: TRBV10-3; clone size: -; J gene: TRBJ1-4; D gene: -; CDR3 protein: CAISESYRAANEKLFF; CDR3 DNA: TGTGCCATCAGTGAATCGTACAGGGCCGCAAATGAAAAACTGTTTTTT
V gene: TRBV6-1; clone size: -; J gene: TRBJ1-5; D gene: -; CDR3 protein: CASSEGSINRVNQPQHF; CDR3 DNA: TGTGCCAGCAGTGAAGGAAGCATAAACAGGGTTAATCAGCCCCAGCATTTT
V gene: TRBV9; clone size: -; J gene: TRBJ1-3; D gene: -; CDR3 protein: CASSVTAIPGNTIYF; CDR3 DNA: TGTGCCAGCAGCGTAACGGCGATTCCTGGAAACACCATATATTTT
V gene: TRBV5-1; clone size: -; J gene: TRBJ2-5; D gene: -; CDR3 protein: CASSADRALGGRWETQYF; CDR3 DNA: TGCGCCAGCAGCGCGGACAGGGCTCTCGGCGGGAGGTGGGAGACCCAGTACTTC
V gene: TRBV5-6; clone size: once; J gene: TRBJ2-3; D gene: TRBD2; CDR3 protein: CASSLAGRQYF; CDR3 DNA: TGTGCCAGCAGTTTAGCGGGGAGACAGTATTTT
V gene: TRBV7-9; clone size: -; J gene: TRBJ2-7; D gene: -; CDR3 protein: CASSPPGDEQYF; CDR3 DNA: TGTGCCAGCAGCCCCCCTGGGGACGAGCAGTACTTC
V gene: TRBV29-1; clone size: -; J gene: TRBJ2-7; D gene: -; CDR3 protein: CSVETDKTYEQYF; CDR3 DNA: TGCAGCGTTGAAACCGACAAGACCTACGAGCAGTACTTC
V gene: TRBV6-1; clone size: -; J gene: TRBJ1-2; D gene: -; CDR3 protein: CASSENPDGPYGYTF; CDR3 DNA: TGTGCCAGCAGTGAAAACCCCGACGGTCCCTATGGCTACACCTTC
V gene: TRBV5-1; clone size: -; J gene: TRBJ1-1; D gene: -; CDR3 protein: CASSLYSDGTEAFF; CDR3 DNA: TGCGCCAGCAGCTTATACTCGGACGGAACTGAAGCTTTCTTT
V gene: TRBV27; clone size: -; J gene: TRBJ1-6; D gene: -; CDR3 protein: CASSLRASSYNSPLHF; CDR3 DNA: TGTGCCAGCAGTTTGAGGGCGAGCTCCTATAATTCACCCCTCCACTTT
V gene: TRBV7-3; clone size: -; J gene: TRBJ1-4; D gene: TRBD1; CDR3 protein: CASSFPDRGREKLFF; CDR3 DNA: TGTGCCAGCAGCTTCCCTGACAGGGGCCGCGAAAAACTGTTTTTT
V gene: TRBV6-1; clone size: -; J gene: TRBJ2-7; D gene: -; CDR3 protein: CASSEGSWPFSYEQYF; CDR3 DNA: TGTGCCAGCAGTGAAGGGAGTTGGCCCTTCTCCTACGAGCAGTACTTC
V gene: TRBV20-1; clone size: -; J gene: TRBJ1-2; D gene: -; CDR3 protein: CSAGDGYTF; CDR3 DNA: TGCAGTGCGGGGGACGGCTACACCTTC
V gene: TRBV28; clone size: -; J gene: TRBJ1-1; D gene: -; CDR3 protein: CASSPLDGLYF; CDR3 DNA: TGTGCCAGCAGCCCCTTGGACGGCCTTTACTTT
V gene: TRBV19; clone size: -; J gene: TRBJ1-1; D gene: -; CDR3 protein: CASSIHLDTEAFF; CDR3 DNA: TGTGCCAGTAGCATTCACCTGGACACTGAAGCTTTCTTT
V gene: TRBV6-1; clone size: -; J gene: TRBJ1-5; D gene: -; CDR3 protein: CASIYNRDGQPQHF; CDR3 DNA: TGTGCCAGCATCTATAACAGGGACGGGCAGCCCCAGCATTTT
V gene: TRBV9; clone size: few; J gene: TRBJ2-1; D gene: TRBD2; CDR3 protein: CASSITAGGYNEQFF; CDR3 DNA: TGTGCCAGCAGCATAACAGCGGGAGGGTACAATGAGCAGTTCTTC
V gene: TRBV5-1; clone size: few; J gene: TRBJ1-5; D gene: TRBD1; CDR3 protein: CASSRDTGGNQPQHF; CDR3 DNA: TGCGCCAGCAGCCGGGATACAGGGGGAAATCAGCCCCAGCATTTT
V gene: TRBV5-4; clone size: once; J gene: TRBJ2-2; D gene: -; CDR3 protein: CASSSDPGLNTGELFF; CDR3 DNA: TGTGCCAGCAGCTCCGACCCGGGGCTGAACACCGGGGAGCTGTTTTTT
V gene: TRBV5-1; clone size: -; J gene: TRBJ2-1; D gene: -; CDR3 protein: CASSLDPGSYNEQFF; CDR3 DNA: TGCGCCAGCAGCTTGGACCCAGGTTCCTACAATGAGCAGTTCTTC
V gene: TRBV19; clone size: -; J gene: TRBJ2-1; D gene: TRBD1; CDR3 protein: CASTGTGGNEQFF; CDR3 DNA: TGTGCCAGTACCGGGACAGGGGGCAATGAGCAGTTCTTC
V gene: TRBV15; clone size: few; J gene: TRBJ1-2; D gene: -; CDR3 protein: CATSVGGVVYGYTF; CDR3 DNA: TGTGCCACCAGCGTGGGGGGTGTCGTCTATGGCTACACCTTC
V gene: TRBV5-1; clone size: few; J gene: TRBJ2-5; D gene: TRBD1; CDR3 protein: CASSSRGQSYQETQYF; CDR3 DNA: TGCGCCAGCAGCTCGAGGGGGCAATCTTACCAAGAGACCCAGTACTTC
V gene: TRBV10-2; clone size: few; J gene: TRBJ2-7; D gene: TRBD2; CDR3 protein: CASNLAGSSYEQYF; CDR3 DNA: TGCGCCAGCAACCTAGCGGGTAGCTCCTACGAGCAGTACTTC
V gene: TRBV2; clone size: once; J gene: TRBJ1-4; D gene: -; CDR3 protein: CASSYGALGEKLFF; CDR3 DNA: TGTGCCAGCAGTTATGGGGCTTTGGGTGAAAAACTGTTTTTT
V gene: TRBV11-3; clone size: -; J gene: TRBJ2-3; D gene: TRBD1; CDR3 protein: CASSRGTGGTDTQYF; CDR3 DNA: TGTGCCAGCAGCCGCGGGACAGGGGGAACAGATACGCAGTATTTT
V gene: TRBV7-9; clone size: -; J gene: TRBJ2-7; D gene: TRBD1; CDR3 protein: CASSLAQTGAGSEQYF; CDR3 DNA: TGTGCCAGCAGCTTAGCCCAGACAGGGGCGGGTTCCGAGCAGTACTTC
V gene: TRBV7-2; clone size: -; J gene: TRBJ2-5; D gene: -; CDR3 protein: CASGYGGSPQETQYF; CDR3 DNA: TGTGCCAGCGGTTACGGGGGTTCTCCCCAAGAGACCCAGTACTTC
V gene: TRBV18; clone size: -; J gene: TRBJ2-1; D gene: -; CDR3 protein: CASSKSSYNEQFF; CDR3 DNA: TGTGCCAGCTCAAAAAGCAGTTACAATGAGCAGTTCTTC
V gene: TRBV5-1; clone size: -; J gene: TRBJ2-5; D gene: -; CDR3 protein: CASSDLLGEETQYF; CDR3 DNA: TGCGCCAGCAGCGATCTACTCGGGGAGGAGACCCAGTACTTC
V gene: TRBV4-1; clone size: -; J gene: TRBJ1-2; D gene: -; CDR3 protein: CASSQDWQDNYGYTF; CDR3 DNA: TGCGCCAGCAGCCAAGATTGGCAGGACAACTATGGCTACACCTTC
V gene: TRBV2; clone size: -; J gene: TRBJ2-5; D gene: -; CDR3 protein: CASAGAAALQETQYF; CDR3 DNA: TGTGCCAGCGCTGGGGCGGCGGCCCTCCAAGAGACCCAGTACTTC
V gene: TRBV7-2; clone size: -; J gene: TRBJ2-7; D gene: TRBD2; CDR3 protein: CASSFSTSGRAPYEQYF; CDR3 DNA: TGTGCCAGCAGCTTCTCGACTAGCGGGAGGGCCCCGTACGAGCAGTACTTC
V gene: TRBV15; clone size: -; J gene: TRBJ1-5; D gene: -; CDR3 protein: CATSRDGQGQPQHF; CDR3 DNA: TGTGCCACCAGCAGAGATGGGCAAGGTCAGCCCCAGCATTTT